This T cell receptor beta chain emerged from a study of identical twins. General study points: Conclusions were drawn cross-sectionally by statistical analysis, without following the same donors. Part of the zero-insertion signal could reflect confounding by invariant MAIT and iNKT cells. Modelling underestimated the level of out-of-frame TCR alpha sharing observed in monozygotic twins.

Per germline, CDR1 MGHRA and CDR2 YSYEKL. V was cut by 4 bases and J by 8 bases, with 20 bases left in between. There are 15 residues in the CDR3. Points on this clonotype: The antigen remains undetermined.

Unique molecular identifiers were present on cDNA, and template switching added a universal primer site. TCRdb independently ran MiXCR on the 5' RACE reads; one entry per CDR3 protein. The sample comprises approximately 500,000 distinct CDR3 sequences, approximately 16% of which are singletons, and around 0.4% rests with the top ten. These data also featured in a second study, about yellow fever vaccine responses in identical twins.

The clonotype comes from a woman aged 18 to 35 in good health. V and J are TRBV4-1 and TRBJ1-1, with D unclear. Source material: CD4+ T cells sorted from blood. CDR3 DNA sequence: TGCGCCAGCAGCCCTCTTCAGGACGGGTCATTAGAAGCTTTCTTT. Residues: CASSPLQDGSLEAFF.